The source of this T cell receptor (beta chain) is a study of blood T cell repertoires in COVID-19. Per the original methods: Amplification of reference gene primers provided the estimated nucleated cell counts. Profiling relied on immunoSEQ multiplex PCR, and the TCRdb table lists in-frame clones only, not all of them. V, J and clone size are those of that table, while D and trimming were read from the DNA. The sample holds some 110,000 clones; more than 70% are singletons and the top ten take around 5%. With 0 bases clipped from V and 6 bases from J, the junction kept 14 bases outside the gene matches. CDR3 length equals 17 residues. CDR1 and CDR2 from the germline V gene are GTSNPN and SVGIG (reference sequence).

Material for sequencing was peripheral blood. The V call is TRBV30, the J call TRBJ2-5; 9 positions match TRBD2. The sequence was collected from a human donor in a cohort sampled during active COVID-19. The CDR3 spells CAWSVRWGGRAVKTQYF. The CDR3 region has the DNA TGTGCCTGGAGTGTACGTTGGGGCGGGAGGGCCGTGAAGACCCAGTACTTC.